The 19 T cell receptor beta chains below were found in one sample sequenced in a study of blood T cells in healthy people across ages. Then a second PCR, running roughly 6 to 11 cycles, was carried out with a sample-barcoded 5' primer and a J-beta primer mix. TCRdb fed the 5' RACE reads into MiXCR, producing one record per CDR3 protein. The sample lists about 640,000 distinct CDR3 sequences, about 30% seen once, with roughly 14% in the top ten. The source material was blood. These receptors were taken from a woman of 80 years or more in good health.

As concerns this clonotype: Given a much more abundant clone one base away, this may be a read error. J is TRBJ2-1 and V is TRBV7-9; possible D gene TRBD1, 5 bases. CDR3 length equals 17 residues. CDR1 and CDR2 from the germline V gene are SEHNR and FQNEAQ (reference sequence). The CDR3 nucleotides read TGTGCCTGCAGCTTAGATTGGGGCAGGGTGAACCCCAATGAGCAGTTCTTC. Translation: CACSLDWGRVNPNEQFF.

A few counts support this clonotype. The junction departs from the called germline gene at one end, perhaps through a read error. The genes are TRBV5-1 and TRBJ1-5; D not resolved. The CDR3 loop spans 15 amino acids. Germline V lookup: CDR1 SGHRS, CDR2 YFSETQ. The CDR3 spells CASSFFPGGNQPRHF. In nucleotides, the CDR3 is TGCGCCAGCAGCTTTTTTCCAGGCGGCAATCAGCCCCGGCATTTT.

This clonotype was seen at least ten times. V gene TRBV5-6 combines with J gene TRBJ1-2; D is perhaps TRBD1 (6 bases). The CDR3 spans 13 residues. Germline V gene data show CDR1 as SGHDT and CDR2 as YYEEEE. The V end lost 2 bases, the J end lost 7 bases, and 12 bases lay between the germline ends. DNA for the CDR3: TGTGCCAGCAGCTTCCCAGGGGCTGGTGGCTACACCTTC. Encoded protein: CASSFPGAGGYTF.

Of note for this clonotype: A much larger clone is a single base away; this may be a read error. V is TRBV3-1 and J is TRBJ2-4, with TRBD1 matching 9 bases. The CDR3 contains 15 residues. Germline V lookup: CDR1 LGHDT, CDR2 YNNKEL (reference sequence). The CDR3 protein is CASSFSAGTGYEQDF. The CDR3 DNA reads TGTGCCAGCAGCTTCTCGGCCGGGACAGGGTACGAGCAGGACTTC.

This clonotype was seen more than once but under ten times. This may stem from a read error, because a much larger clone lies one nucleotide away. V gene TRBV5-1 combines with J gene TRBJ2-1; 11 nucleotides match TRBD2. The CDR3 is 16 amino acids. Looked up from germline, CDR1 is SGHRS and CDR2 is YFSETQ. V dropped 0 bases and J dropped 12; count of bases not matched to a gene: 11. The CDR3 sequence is CASSLAVASGGTSQFF. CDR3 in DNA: TGCGCCAGCAGCTTGGCCGTCGCTAGCGGGGGGACTTCGCAGTTCTTC.

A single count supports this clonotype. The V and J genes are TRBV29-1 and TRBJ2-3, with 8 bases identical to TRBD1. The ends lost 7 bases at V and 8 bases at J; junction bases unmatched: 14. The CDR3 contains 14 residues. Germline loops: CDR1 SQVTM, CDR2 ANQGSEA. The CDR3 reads CSASGRGLAGTQYF. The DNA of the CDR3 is TGCAGCGCCTCGGGCAGGGGGCTTGCAGGTACGCAGTATTTT.

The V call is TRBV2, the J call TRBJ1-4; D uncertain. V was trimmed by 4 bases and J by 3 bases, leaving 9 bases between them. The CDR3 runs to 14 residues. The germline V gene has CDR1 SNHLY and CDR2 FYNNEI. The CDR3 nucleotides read TGTGCCAGCAGTGGGGGTGCAGCTAATGAAAAACTGTTTTTT. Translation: CASSGGAANEKLFF.

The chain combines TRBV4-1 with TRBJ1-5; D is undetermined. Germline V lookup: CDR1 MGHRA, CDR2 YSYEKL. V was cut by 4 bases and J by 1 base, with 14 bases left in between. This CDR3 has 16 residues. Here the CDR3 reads CASSPTRAESNQPQHF. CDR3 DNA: TGCGCCAGCAGCCCCACTAGGGCCGAGAGCAATCAGCCCCAGCATTTT.

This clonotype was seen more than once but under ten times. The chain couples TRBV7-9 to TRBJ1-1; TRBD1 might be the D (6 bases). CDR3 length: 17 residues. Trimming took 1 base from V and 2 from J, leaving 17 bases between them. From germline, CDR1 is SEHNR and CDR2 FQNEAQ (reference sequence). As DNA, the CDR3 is TGTGCCAGCAGCTTAGTAGGGGGGGCCGGTTTCAACACTGAAGCTTTCTTT. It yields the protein CASSLVGGAGFNTEAFF.

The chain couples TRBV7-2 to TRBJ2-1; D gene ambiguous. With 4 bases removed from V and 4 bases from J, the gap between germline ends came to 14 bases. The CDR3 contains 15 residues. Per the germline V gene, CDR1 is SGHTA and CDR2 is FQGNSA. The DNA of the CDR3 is TGTGCCAGCAGCTCGTCGGGTGGCAAATACAATGAGCAGTTCTTC. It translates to CASSSSGGKYNEQFF. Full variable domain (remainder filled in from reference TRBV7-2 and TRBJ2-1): GAGVSQSPSNKVTEKGKDVELRCDPISGHTALYWYRQSLGQGLEFLIYFQGNSAPDKSGLPSDRFSAERTGGSVSTLTIQRTQQEDSAVYLCASSSSGGKYNEQFFGPGTRLTVL.

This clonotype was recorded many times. The chain's CDR3 is CASSPTQFYGYTF. In nucleotides, the CDR3 is TGTGCCAGCAGCCCAACACAGTTCTATGGCTACACCTTC. The chain joins TRBV3-1 to TRBJ1-2; D remains unclear. The germline gives CDR1 LGHDT, CDR2 YNNKEL (reference sequence). The V end lost 4 bases, the J end lost 4 bases, and 10 bases lay between the germline ends. This CDR3 contains 13 residues.

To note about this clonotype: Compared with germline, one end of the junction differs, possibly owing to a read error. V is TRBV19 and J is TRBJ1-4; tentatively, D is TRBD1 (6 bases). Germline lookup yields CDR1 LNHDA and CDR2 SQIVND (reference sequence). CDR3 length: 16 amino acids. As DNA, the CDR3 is TGTGCCAGTAGGGCGGGAGGCAGGGGCCTTAATGAAAAACGGTTTTTT. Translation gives CASRAGGRGLNEKRFF.

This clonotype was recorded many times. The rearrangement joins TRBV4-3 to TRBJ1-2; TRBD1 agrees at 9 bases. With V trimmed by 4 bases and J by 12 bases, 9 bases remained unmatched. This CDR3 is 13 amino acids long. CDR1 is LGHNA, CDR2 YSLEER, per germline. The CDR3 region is CASSRGTGRENTF. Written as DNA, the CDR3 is TGCGCCAGCAGCCGAGGGACAGGGCGGGAGAACACCTTC.

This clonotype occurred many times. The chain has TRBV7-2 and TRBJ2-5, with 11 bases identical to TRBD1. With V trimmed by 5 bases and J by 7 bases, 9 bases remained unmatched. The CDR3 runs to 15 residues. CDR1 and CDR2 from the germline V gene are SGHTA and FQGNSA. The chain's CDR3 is CASSPRTGGTGTQYF. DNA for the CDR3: TGTGCCAGCAGCCCGCGGACAGGGGGCACGGGGACCCAGTACTTC.

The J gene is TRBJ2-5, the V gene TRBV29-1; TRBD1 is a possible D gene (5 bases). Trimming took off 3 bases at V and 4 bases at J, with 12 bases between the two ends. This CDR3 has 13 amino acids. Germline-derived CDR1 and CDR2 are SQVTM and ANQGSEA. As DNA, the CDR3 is TGCAGCGTTGAGTCAGGGTTAGGAGAGACCCAGTACTTC. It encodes CSVESGLGETQYF.

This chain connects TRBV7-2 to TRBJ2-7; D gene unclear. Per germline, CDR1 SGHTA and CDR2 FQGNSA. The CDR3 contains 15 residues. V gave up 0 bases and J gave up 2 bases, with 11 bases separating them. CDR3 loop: CASSLAHEHPYEQYF. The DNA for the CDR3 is TGTGCCAGCAGCTTAGCGCATGAGCATCCCTACGAGCAGTACTTC.

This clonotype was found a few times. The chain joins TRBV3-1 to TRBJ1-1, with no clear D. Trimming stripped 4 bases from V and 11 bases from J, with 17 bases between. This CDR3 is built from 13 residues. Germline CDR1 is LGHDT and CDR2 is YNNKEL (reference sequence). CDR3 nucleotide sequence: TGTGCCAGCAGCCCCCCCCCCGGGAACCGGGCTTTCTTT. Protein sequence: CASSPPPGNRAFF.

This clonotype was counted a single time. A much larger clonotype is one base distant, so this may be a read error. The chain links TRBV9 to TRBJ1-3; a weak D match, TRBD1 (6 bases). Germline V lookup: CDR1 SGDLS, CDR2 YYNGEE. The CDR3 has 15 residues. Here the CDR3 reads CTSSVTGNSGNTIYF. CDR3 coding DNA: TGTACCAGCAGCGTTACAGGGAACTCTGGAAACACCATATATTTT.

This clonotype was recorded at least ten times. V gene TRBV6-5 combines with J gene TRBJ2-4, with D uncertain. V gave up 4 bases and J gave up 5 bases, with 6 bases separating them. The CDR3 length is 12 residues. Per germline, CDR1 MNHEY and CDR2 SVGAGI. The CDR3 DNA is TGTGCCAGCAGTTTCGCCGAAAACATTCAGTACTTC. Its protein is CASSFAENIQYF.